This T cell receptor beta chain was sequenced during a study of cytomegalovirus exposure and HLA in healthy donors (dated by TCRdb to about 2017). At the level of the whole study: An earlier analysis of several hundred of the donors reported around 280 Gb of sequence data and around 100 million unique TCR beta sequences obtained from about 179 million T cells. Roughly 300 gigabases of sequencing data and tens of millions of unique TCR sequences were included in an early release covering over 600 HLA-typed donors. The genetic ancestry cluster associated with self-reported Caucasian donors included over 65% of the roughly 400 genotyped donors. The study aimed to test whether cataloging public T cell receptors could reveal signatures of past pathogen exposure. The study used immunosequencing to profile the T cell repertoires of approximately 690 subjects and linked those repertoires to cytomegalovirus serostatus. In addition to the first cohort of 666 subjects, a separate validation cohort of about 120 different subjects was used. To predict cytomegalovirus infection status, the study brought together high-throughput TCR immunosequencing, statistical association of individual TCRs with disease status, and machine learning. A later analysis re-examined previously published TCR beta repertoires from about 670 donors and added high-resolution HLA genotyping to investigate patterns of TCR occurrence. Rather than using new phenotypic data, the later analysis identified candidate immune exposures from TCR beta sequences and from how often those sequences occurred across donors. To decide whether each TCR beta V gene segment behaved as functional or pseudogenic, an earlier analysis of some 600 of the donors relied on high-throughput TCR beta sequencing. Donor age, sex, ethnicity and CMV serostatus were collected together with the repertoire data. In a later genetic analysis, genome-wide SNP genotypes for about 65% of the roughly 700 donors were used, and that subset was treated as a discovery cohort. Every repertoire in the discovery cohort had been generated on one and the same sequencing platform. Class I and class II HLA loci were covered by the typing at four-digit resolution. The number of donors typed differed by locus, with 629-630 for A, B, C, DRB1 and DQB1, around 500 for DQA1, 600 to 610 for DPA1, and around 430 for DPB1. Roughly 5 DR-DQ haplotypes were treated as single units for association and clustering because of strong linkage in the cohort. On average, roughly 240,000 unique TCR beta nucleotide sequences were sequenced per donor among fewer than 500 genotyped donors of the cohort, with 15% to 20% of those sequences being non-productive. Broad study findings and their caveats: HLA typing was unavailable for some donors at each locus, so association tests used only the typed subset. In vitro tests confirmed that a few of the cytomegalovirus-associated TCR beta chains recognize cytomegalovirus antigens. Because the 87-base-pair reads could not distinguish some IMGT-functional V segments, including TRBV6-2 and TRBV6-3, those segments were excluded. In a later analysis, HLA-associated TCR beta chains showed more clonal expansion and lower generation probabilities than non-associated chains that were equally common. A later analysis reported that several top co-occurrence clusters appeared linked to parvovirus B19, influenza, CMV and Epstein-Barr virus. When HLA alleles, especially DR and DQ, strongly co-occurred, TCR associations were difficult to assign to individual alleles. Because counts were too low, 15 to 20 rarely observed V segments, including chromosome 9 orphons, were excluded from the earlier analysis of 587 of the donors. The authors suggested that the approach could potentially be generalized to other disease states and immunological phenotypes. Immune exposure information for the cohort was limited to CMV serostatus. In a later analysis, some 17,000 TCR beta sequences were associated with specific HLA alleles at a false discovery rate of 0.05. According to a later genetic analysis, donors in an Asian-associated ancestry cluster had fewer N-insertions in productive TCRs than the roughly 660-donor mean. The cohort was sequenced for TCR beta chains only, and without alpha or paired-chain data the features that could be detected were limited. A further reported finding was that TCR beta sequences accurately predicted the HLA-A and HLA-B alleles for most subjects in the first cohort. Linkage disequilibrium might explain the correlated functional status among segregating V segments, but an unknown experimental factor could not be excluded. A total of roughly 160 TCR beta chains were listed by the study as associated with cytomegalovirus. A later genetic analysis associated a missense DCLRE1C variant with V-gene and J-gene trimming of TCR beta chains, and an independent cohort replicated the association. A group of highly shared sequence variants was considered likely to be a technical artifact of the sequencing pipeline. In an earlier analysis of more than 500 of the donors, most TCR beta V segments appeared in productive rearrangements about 90% or about 30% of the time, broadly matching IMGT annotations. Across donors, most TCR sequences were observed very rarely, whereas some public TCRs were present in many individuals. Sequencing depth was assumed to be roughly uniform across donors in the presence/absence analyses, though that assumption may not hold. According to a later analysis, most CMV-associated TCR beta chains appeared to be HLA-restricted, and the HLA associations seemed to be driven largely by CMV exposure. The classifier was reported to diagnose cytomegalovirus status with high specificity and sensitivity in both the original and validation cohorts. According to a later analysis, TCR association rates differed among HLA loci, with DRB1 alleles showing the most associated TCRs and HLA-C alleles showing the fewest.

V is clipped by 3 bases and J by 1 base, and the sequence between their germline boundaries is 7 bases long. For CDR1 and CDR2, the germline V gene lists SGHRS and YFSETQ. The CDR3, cysteine through phenylalanine, is 13 amino acids long. The entry retains the CDR3 DNA only, 39 bases that are in frame from base 1. The cohort comprised some 700 healthy bone marrow donors. At the time of sampling, all cohort members were nominally healthy, though unrecorded immune exposures were likely present. The donor was CMV seropositive and was included in the group of approximately 310 seropositive cohort members. A peripheral blood sample was collected from each donor, and TCR beta sequencing was performed on peripheral blood mononuclear cells. The Qiagen DNeasy Blood Extraction Kit was used to extract genomic DNA from the blood cell samples. Library creation used the immunoSEQ multiplex PCR assay. The multiplex PCR relied on a mix of 60 forward primers for TCR Vbeta segments and 13 reverse primers for TCR Jbeta segments. Amplification of the CDR3 region of rearranged TCR beta genes was performed with a multiplex PCR assay on genomic DNA. On the Illumina HiSeq System, the amplified TCR beta libraries were sequenced as 87-base-pair reads. The authors' analysis ran thus. In a later analysis, tens of millions of unique TCR beta chains were counted across the roughly 670 repertoires, and some 10 million of these chains were shared by at least two donors. A nearest-neighbor algorithm error-corrected the raw reads and collapsed the reads into unique sequences, merging closely related sequences to remove PCR and sequencing errors. V, D and J gene segments were assigned by aligning CDR3 sequences to IMGT reference sequences. For a sequence to be retained, a match of at least six nucleotides was required to both a V gene segment and a J gene segment. Rearrangements were classified as productive when the CDR3 lacked stop codons and remained in frame with V and J, and all other rearrangements were classified as non-productive. CDR3 was defined according to IMGT convention as the region running from the second conserved V-encoded cysteine to the conserved J-encoded phenylalanine. The earlier analysis of fewer than 750 of the donors excluded sequences that lacked an unambiguous match to a single V gene segment. In an earlier analysis of 587 of the donors, V segments were called functional above 56.7% productive rearrangements and were called segregating when the between-donor standard deviation exceeded 5%. A statistical classification framework was developed to diagnose cytomegalovirus status using the catalog of TCR beta chain sequences. In a later analysis, V and J genes were assigned by comparing TCR nucleotide sequences against IMGT/GENE-DB human TR gene sequences. In a later analysis, CDR3 sequences and most-parsimonious VDJ recombination scenarios were assigned using the TCRdist pipeline. In a later analysis, each TCR beta chain was defined by its CDR3 amino acid sequence together with its V-gene family, and reads lacking a unique V-gene family were excluded. To address suspected cross-contamination and a sequencing artifact, a later analysis removed some 620 highly shared, low-generation-probability nucleotide sequences. A later analysis calculated a clonal expansion index for each public chain from normalized within-repertoire ranks of inferred template counts. In a later analysis, generation probabilities were computed using a VDJ recombination model fitted to out-of-frame rearrangements, and the results were checked against IGoR. Hypergeometric tests were used in a later analysis to score TCR-TCR, TCR-HLA and TCR-CMV co-occurrence, with a repertoire-size bias correction applied to the TCR pairs. False discovery rates were estimated in a later analysis by permuting HLA or CMV assignments 20 times. In a later analysis, co-occurring TCRs were grouped using DBSCAN, and TCRdist sequence similarity was added for clustering within HLA-allele-positive subsets. Repertoires with fewer than 30,000 or more than 120,000 public chains were left out of co-occurrence clustering, as were five repertoires with anomalous nucleotide sharing. Not all clones reach the TCRdb copy of this immuneACCESS table, which keeps in-frame sequences only. Checked studies attribute under half of the gap to unresolved V genes and leave the rest unexplained. D and trimming come from the DNA, and the V and J calls and clone size come from that table. In this sample the table shows some 90,000 clones, approximately 72% of which occur a single time. The ten biggest clones cover 3% of the sample.

A remark on this clone: What antigen it recognizes has not been identified. Base qualities are missing; no much larger clone stands one base away.

This clonotype was obtained from a female donor in good health and CMV-seropositive. Material: PBMCs. The chain is made from TRBV5-1 and TRBJ1-1; TRBD1 might be the D gene, on 6 matching bases. The CDR3 reads CASSSGQNTEAFF. The sequence in DNA is TGCGCCAGCAGCTCGGGACAGAACACTGAAGCTTTCTTT.